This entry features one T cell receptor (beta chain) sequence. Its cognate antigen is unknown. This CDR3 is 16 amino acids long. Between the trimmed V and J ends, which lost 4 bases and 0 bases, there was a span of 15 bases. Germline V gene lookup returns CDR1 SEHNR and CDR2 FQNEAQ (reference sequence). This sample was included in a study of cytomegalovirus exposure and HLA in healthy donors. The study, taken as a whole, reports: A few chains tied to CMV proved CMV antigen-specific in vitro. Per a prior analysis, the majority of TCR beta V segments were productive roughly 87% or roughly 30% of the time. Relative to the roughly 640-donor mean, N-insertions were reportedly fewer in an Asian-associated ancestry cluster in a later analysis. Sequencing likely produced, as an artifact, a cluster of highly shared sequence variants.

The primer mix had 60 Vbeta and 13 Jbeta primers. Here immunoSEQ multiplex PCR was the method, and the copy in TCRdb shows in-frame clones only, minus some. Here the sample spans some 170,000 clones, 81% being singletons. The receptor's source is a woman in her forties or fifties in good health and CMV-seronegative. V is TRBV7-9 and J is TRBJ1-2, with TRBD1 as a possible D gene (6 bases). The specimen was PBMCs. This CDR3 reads CASSSGQSPANYGYTF. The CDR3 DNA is TGTGCCAGCAGCTCCGGACAGTCTCCAGCTAACTATGGCTACACCTTC.